This TCR beta chain was observed in a study of T cell responses to AZD1222 COVID-19 vaccine. Generated by immunoSEQ multiplex PCR, the TCRdb table keeps only in-frame clones and is missing some. In the table there are 75,000 to 85,000 clones, roughly 90% of which are singletons. Study-wide results and limits: Spike-wide vaccine-associated CD4 TCRs dominated at 160-218 and 743-854. After the peak T cell response, and only then, were repertoires sampled.

The sample holds one count of this clone. What it binds is not known. This CDR3 comprises 14 residues. Trimming pared 5 bases from V and 2 bases from J, leaving 13 bases between. Germline CDR1 reads MDHEN; CDR2 reads SYDVKM. The material sequenced was peripheral blood, taken 28 days after the second AZD1222 dose. The genes are TRBV28 and TRBJ2-7; tentatively, D is TRBD1 (6 bases). This sequence was found in an adult who received the AZD1222 COVID-19 vaccine. The CDR3 DNA reads as TGTGCCAGCAGTACAGGGACGGAACCCTACGAGCAGTACTTC. Protein sequence: CASSTGTEPYEQYF.